These 24 T cell receptor beta chains were all obtained from the same sample, sequenced in a study of shared clonotypes between healthy human individuals (dated by TCRdb to about 2020). To prepare the library, the immunoSEQ multiplex PCR assay was applied. Drawn from immuneACCESS, this table holds only the in-frame rearrangements with V and J called that TCRdb kept. Clones are partly lost; checked studies trace under half to an unresolved V gene and leave the rest unexplained. This sample has around 2.1 million clones in its table, and 90% to 97% of those were observed once. The ten largest clones represent 0.1% to 0.15% of the sample. Sequenced material: naive CD4+ T cells sorted from blood. In light of the paper, this sample's cell subset or site label describes: CD45RA+ positively selected. The receptors here all came from a man younger than 35 in good health.

The V call is TRBV7-2, the J call TRBJ1-2; D is unresolved. In germline, CDR1 is SGHTA, CDR2 FQGNSA. With 6 bases removed from V and 0 bases from J, the gap between germline ends came to 11 bases. This CDR3 spans 14 amino acids. CDR3 DNA: TGTGCCAGCAGGGAAGGCAGTTCTAACTATGGCTACACCTTC. Protein sequence: CASREGSSNYGYTF.

With respect to this clone: This sample includes further DNA sequences coding for the same CDR3. This chain connects TRBV11-2 to TRBJ2-7, with 10 bases lining up with TRBD1. The germline gives CDR1 SGHAT, CDR2 FQNNGV. The CDR3 sequence is 14 residues long. J gave up 2 bases and V 5 bases, and 3 bases lay outside the gene matches. The CDR3 reads CASSLGQGAYEQYF. The CDR3 nucleotides are TGTGCCAGCAGCCTTGGACAGGGGGCCTACGAGCAGTACTTC. The full variable domain, with the rest looked up from reference TRBV11-2 and TRBJ2-7, is EAGVAQSPRYKIIEKRQSVAFWCNPISGHATLYWYQQILGQGPKLLIQFQNNGVVDDSQLPKDRFSAERLKGVDSTLKIQPAKLEDSAVYLCASSLGQGAYEQYFGPGTRLTVT.

This clone was detected only a few times. The junction shows a germline mismatch at one end, possibly a read error. V usage is TRBV11-2 and J usage is TRBJ1-2; no definite D call. The CDR3 totals 15 residues. Germline CDR1 SGHAT, CDR2 FQNNGV. CDR3: CASSLGVGFGRSLVF. In DNA form, the CDR3 reads TGTGCCAGCAGCTTAGGTGTCGGATTTGGACGGTCTTTGGTATTC.

The CDR3 DNA sequence: TGTGCCAGCAGTGAGGCAGATTATCAGCCCCAGCATTTT. It translates to CASSEADYQPQHF. This chain uses TRBV6-1 with TRBJ1-5, with unresolved D. Germline V lookup: CDR1 MNHNS, CDR2 SASEGT. Trimming removed 3 bases from V and 5 bases from J, with 8 bases in between. This CDR3 is 13 amino acids long.

Of note for this clone: Different DNA sequences within this sample yield the same CDR3. CDR3: CASSLGRVYEQYF. The DNA of the CDR3 is TGTGCCAGCAGCTTAGGGCGTGTGTACGAGCAGTACTTC. This rearrangement joins TRBV11-2 to TRBJ2-7; D is ambiguous. Germline loops: CDR1 SGHAT, CDR2 FQNNGV. With 1 base removed from V and 4 bases from J, the gap between germline ends came to 8 bases. The CDR3 loop spans 13 amino acids.

J is TRBJ2-7 and V is TRBV5-6; TRBD1 aligns across 8 bases. The CDR3 extends over 12 amino acids. CDR1 and CDR2 from the germline V gene are SGHDT and YYEEEE. DNA of the CDR3: TGTGCCAGCAGCTTCTGGGGACAGGCCTTTAGAGTC. It encodes CASSFWGQAFRV.

The chain joins TRBV6-5 to TRBJ2-1; a weak D match, TRBD1 (6 bases). The CDR3 contains 14 residues. In germline, CDR1 is MNHEY, CDR2 SVGAGI. The V end lost 5 bases, the J end lost 4 bases, and 12 bases lay between the germline ends. CDR3 protein: CASSTGSTYNEQFF. CDR3 nucleotide sequence: TGTGCCAGCAGTACAGGGTCCACTTACAATGAGCAGTTCTTC.

The chain employs TRBV19 and TRBJ1-6, with D possibly TRBD1 on 6 matching bases. The germline V gene encodes CDR1 LNHDA and CDR2 SQIVND (reference sequence). V lost 6 bases to trimming and J lost 8 bases, with 17 bases between them. CDR3 length: 15 residues. Written as DNA, the CDR3 is TGTGCCAGTAGCCCCCTAGGGACACCAGATTCACCCCTCCACTTT. Translation gives CASSPLGTPDSPLHF.

V usage is TRBV7-9 and J usage is TRBJ2-2, with D possibly matching TRBD1 (6 bases). The CDR3 is 17 residues long. Germline V gene sequence: CDR1 SEHNR, CDR2 FQNEAQ (reference sequence). Trimming removed 6 bases at V and 3 bases at J, with 20 bases between. CDR3 residues: CASRRGQRSRDTGELFF. The CDR3 bases are TGTGCCAGCAGACGCGGACAGAGATCACGGGACACCGGGGAGCTGTTTTTT.

This clone has a handful of counts. This chain links TRBV7-9 with TRBJ2-1; no clear D gene. The CDR3 spans 12 residues. CDR1 is SEHNR, CDR2 FQNEAQ, per germline (reference sequence). V lost 6 bases and J 7 bases, leaving 10 bases between the germline ends. CDR3 DNA sequence: TGTGCCAGCAGTCCCGACGGGAATGAGCAGTTCTTC. Translation gives CASSPDGNEQFF. The full variable domain, its missing parts supplied by reference TRBV7-9 and TRBJ2-1, is DTGVSQNPRHKITKRGQNVTFRCDPISEHNRLYWYRQTLGQGPEFLTYFQNEAQLEKSRLLSDRFSAERPKGSFSTLEIQRTEQGDSAMYLCASSPDGNEQFFGPGTRLTVL.

The chain is built from TRBV19 and TRBJ1-1; 9 bases fit TRBD1. The V gene's germline CDR1 is LNHDA and CDR2 SQIVND (reference sequence). This CDR3 comprises 16 residues. The V gene end was trimmed by 2 bases and the J gene end by 2 bases; junction bases not matched to a gene: 6. The CDR3 loop reads CASSISGQGINTEAFF. CDR3 DNA: TGTGCCAGTAGTATATCCGGACAGGGGATTAACACTGAAGCTTTCTTT. The variable domain in full, completed from reference TRBV19 and TRBJ1-1, reads DGGITQSPKYLFRKEGQNVTLSCEQNLNHDAMYWYRQDPGQGLRLIYYSQIVNDFQKGDIAEGYSVSREKKESFPLTVTSAQKNPTAFYLCASSISGQGINTEAFFGQGTRLTVV.

This sequence joins TRBV7-8 and TRBJ1-1; 11 bases are shared with TRBD1. Germline V lookup: CDR1 SGHVS, CDR2 FQNEAQ. The CDR3 has 15 amino acids. J lost 6 bases, V lost 5 bases, and 8 bases had no gene match. This CDR3 is CASSAGQGAVAEAFF. The CDR3, as DNA: TGTGCCAGCAGCGCTGGACAGGGGGCGGTGGCTGAAGCTTTCTTT.

Concerning this clone itself: The sample contains more than one DNA sequence encoding this CDR3. The rearrangement uses TRBV6-5 and TRBJ2-5, with a weak D call TRBD2 (5 bases). The CDR3 length is 12 residues. Trimming removed 2 bases from V and 4 bases from J, with 5 bases in between. Germline V gives CDR1 MNHEY, CDR2 SVGAGI. The CDR3 is CASSYAGETQYF. CDR3 nucleotide sequence: TGTGCCAGCAGTTACGCGGGAGAGACCCAGTACTTC.

V and J are TRBV5-4 and TRBJ2-5; D is unresolved. V was cut by 3 bases and J by 1 base, with 7 bases left in between. CDR3 length: 13 residues. Germline CDR1 is SGHNT and CDR2 is YYREEE (reference sequence). The CDR3 region is CASSSEIQETQYF. As DNA, the CDR3 is TGTGCCAGCAGCTCTGAAATCCAAGAGACCCAGTACTTC.

This chain uses TRBV5-1 with TRBJ1-1; 8 nucleotides match TRBD1. Trimming at V came to 0 bases and at J to 0 bases, leaving 7 bases not matched to a gene. The germline V gene encodes CDR1 SGHRS and CDR2 YFSETQ. The CDR3 extends over 17 amino acids. The CDR3 DNA is TGCGCCAGCAGCTTGGAAGGGGACAGGAGGATGAACACTGAAGCTTTCTTT. It yields the protein CASSLEGDRRMNTEAFF.

The chain couples TRBV5-1 to TRBJ2-2, with 12 bases lining up with TRBD2. This CDR3 comprises 15 residues. With 4 bases clipped from V and 7 bases from J, the junction kept 5 bases outside the gene matches. Germline assignment: CDR1 SGHRS and CDR2 YFSETQ. CDR3 sequence: CASSAGLAGNGELFF. The CDR3 DNA is TGCGCCAGCAGCGCGGGACTAGCGGGTAACGGGGAGCTGTTTTTT.

The chain recombines TRBV28 with TRBJ2-7; 8 bases fit TRBD2. V shed 1 base and J 1 base; nucleotides not matched to a gene: 9. Germline V gene lookup returns CDR1 MDHEN and CDR2 SYDVKM. The CDR3 length is 17 residues. This CDR3 reads CASSLFLPGLGSYEQYF. In DNA, the CDR3 is TGTGCCAGCAGTTTATTCCTCCCGGGACTAGGGTCCTACGAGCAGTACTTC.

The chain carries TRBV5-1 and TRBJ1-4, with D unclear. V lost 0 bases and J lost 7, with 7 bases in between. The CDR3 extends over 13 amino acids. Germline V gene lookup returns CDR1 SGHRS and CDR2 YFSETQ. CDR3 nucleotide sequence: TGCGCCAGCAGCTTGGGGCTCAGTGAAAAACTGTTTTTT. It translates to CASSLGLSEKLFF.

This sequence joins TRBV14 and TRBJ2-3; TRBD1 aligns across 9 bases. The germline gives CDR1 SGHDN, CDR2 FVKESK. This CDR3 has 16 amino acids. V shed 2 bases and J 3 bases; nucleotides not matched to a gene: 6. As DNA, the CDR3 is TGTGCCAGCAGCCAACTACAGGGGGCAATGACAGATACGCAGTATTTT. Its translation: CASSQLQGAMTDTQYF. The whole variable domain, remainder taken from reference TRBV14 and TRBJ2-3, is EAGVTQFPSHSVIEKGQTVTLRCDPISGHDNLYWYRRVMGKEIKFLLHFVKESKQDESGMPNNRFLAERTGGTYSTLKVQPAELEDSGVYFCASSQLQGAMTDTQYFGPGTRLTVL.

The genes are TRBV6-5 and TRBJ2-7; 10 bases line up with TRBD2. CDR3 length: 15 residues. V dropped 4 bases and J dropped 1; count of bases not matched to a gene: 4. Germline CDR1 is MNHEY and CDR2 is SVGAGI. The CDR3 sequence is CASSSGLAASYEQYF. CDR3 nucleotides: TGTGCCAGCAGTTCCGGACTAGCGGCGTCCTACGAGCAGTACTTC.

V usage is TRBV30 and J usage is TRBJ1-4; TRBD1 agrees at 9 bases. Looked up from germline, CDR1 is GTSNPN and CDR2 is SVGIG (reference sequence). The J segment lost 11 bases and the V segment lost 1 base, leaving 8 bases of the junction unmatched. This CDR3 has 14 amino acids. The CDR3 nucleotides read TGTGCCTGGAGTGGAACAGGGGGCCCTTTGAAACTGTTTTTT. Translating gives CAWSGTGGPLKLFF.

The chain recombines TRBV28 with TRBJ1-2, with D perhaps TRBD1 (5 bases). Germline V gene lookup returns CDR1 MDHEN and CDR2 SYDVKM. This CDR3 is 13 amino acids long. V dropped 3 bases and J dropped 4 bases, with 9 bases sitting between them. The CDR3 DNA sequence: TGTGCCAGCAGTTTTCAGGGCTCCTATGGCTACACCTTC. Its protein product is CASSFQGSYGYTF.

This sequence joins TRBV4-1 and TRBJ2-1; 9 bases align to TRBD2. The CDR3 sequence is 16 residues long. V trimming: 1 base; J trimming: 10 bases; junction bases outside the gene matches: 11. Germline V CDR1 and CDR2: MGHRA, YSYEKL. The CDR3 is CASSQVSGTSIREQFF. For the CDR3, the DNA is TGCGCCAGCAGCCAAGTTTCCGGGACTAGCATTAGGGAGCAGTTCTTC.

Notes on this clone: Other DNA sequences in this sample translate to the same CDR3. This chain uses TRBV30 with TRBJ1-2; D possibly corresponds to TRBD1 (6 bases). V was shortened by 0 bases and J by 7 bases, with 12 bases between the two germline ends. CDR3 length: 13 residues. Germline V gives CDR1 GTSNPN, CDR2 SVGIG (reference sequence). In nucleotides, the CDR3 is TGTGCCTGGAGTGTACAGGGAGGGTCTGGCTACACCTTC. Protein: CAWSVQGGSGYTF. The full variable domain, with the rest looked up from reference TRBV30 and TRBJ1-2, is SQTIHQWPATLVQPVGSPLSLECTVEGTSNPNLYWYRQAAGRGLQLLFYSVGIGQISSEVPQNLSASRPQDRQFILSSKKLLLSDSGFYLCAWSVQGGSGYTFGSGTRLTVV.